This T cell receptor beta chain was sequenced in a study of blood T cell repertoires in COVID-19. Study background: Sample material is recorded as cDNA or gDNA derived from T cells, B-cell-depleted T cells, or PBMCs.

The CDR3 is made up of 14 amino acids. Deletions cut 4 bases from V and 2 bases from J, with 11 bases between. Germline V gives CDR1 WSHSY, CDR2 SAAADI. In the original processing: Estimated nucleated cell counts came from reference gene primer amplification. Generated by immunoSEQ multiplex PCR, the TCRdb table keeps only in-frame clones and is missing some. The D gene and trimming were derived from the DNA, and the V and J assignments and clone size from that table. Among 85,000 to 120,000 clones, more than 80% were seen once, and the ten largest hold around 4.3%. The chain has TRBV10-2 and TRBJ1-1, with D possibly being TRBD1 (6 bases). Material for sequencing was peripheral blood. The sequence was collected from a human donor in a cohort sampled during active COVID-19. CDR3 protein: CASSVQGYNTEAFF. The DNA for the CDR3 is TGCGCCAGCAGTGTTCAGGGGTACAACACTGAAGCTTTCTTT.